Here is one TCR beta chain with its context. This receptor's antigen is unknown. There are no base qualities to consult, and no much larger clone falls within one base. These data are taken from a study of T cell responses to AZD1222 COVID-19 vaccine (dated by TCRdb to the early 2020s). With regard to the full study: Because spike-specific TCR depth and breadth did not differ between the two schedules, AZD1222 recipients who got a second dose at roughly 4 weeks were pooled with those who got a second dose at roughly 12 weeks. TCR sequencing was performed for about 240 trial participants, of whom 200 to 220 were given two doses of AZD1222 and approximately 25 were given two doses of MenACWY control vaccine. Trial participants were enrolled by age into subgroups of 18-55, 56-69 and 70-plus years, and about 150, 27 and 61 TCR-sequenced participants, respectively, were included in these subgroups. The investigation overall reported the following: Participants were mostly white British, with more females than males. The authors suggested clonal diversity may have been underestimated. No day 14 peak-response samples were available, so repertoires were characterized only after the peak T cell response. In the small 56-69-year group, the increase in depth fell short of significance, most likely because of low power. The whole spike protein was spanned by vaccine-associated CD4 TCRs, and dominant responses were seen in regions 160-218 and 743-854. Epitopes outside the regions mutated in the B.1.351 and B.1.1.7 variants were reportedly recognized by nearly half of the unique spike-specific TCRs. Only five to seven AZD1222 recipients were SARS-CoV-2 seropositive at baseline, limiting conclusions about previously exposed vaccinees. Spike-specific TCR breadth and depth rose significantly after two AZD1222 doses compared with day 0 and with MenACWY recipients.

The CDR3 regions of human TCRbeta chains were subjected to immunosequencing. The paper's data handling went like this. TCRs in the repertoires were matched against a reference library of SARS-CoV-2-specific TCRs that had been generated with the MIRA antigen-specificity platform. Breadth was defined as the fraction of unique TCRs that were SARS-CoV-2-associated, and depth was defined as the fraction of total T cells that were SARS-CoV-2-associated. Using the MIRA data, each spike-specific TCR was mapped to the spike region that the TCR reacts to and placed in a CD4 or CD8 class. Log10-transformed breadth and depth values were compared by one-way ANOVA with Sidak's multiple comparisons tests. TCRdb stores this immuneACCESS table with in-frame sequences only. Part of the clones is absent; in the studies checked, under half of the shortfall reflects unresolved V genes, and no reason is known for the rest. From that table come the V and J calls and clone size; the DNA was used to work out D and trimming. This sample lists 130,000 to 150,000 clones; roughly nine tenths were detected once. The top ten clones comprise 1.6% of the sample.

Including the terminal cysteine and phenylalanine, the CDR3 comprises 14 residues. Solely the CDR3 DNA is kept, with 42 bases framed from the first base. The germline V gene specifies SGHAT as CDR1 and FQNNGV as CDR2. The germline ends are 10 bases apart after V is trimmed by 0 bases and J by 10 bases. The sample's time point label, in plain terms: baseline before first vaccination. Vaccinee samples were obtained from the UK trials COV001 and COV002, which included a single-blind randomized controlled phase 2/3 trial of AZD1222 (ChAdOx1 nCoV-19) in healthy adults. For TCRbeta chain sequencing, PBMC samples from trial participants were taken at day 0 and at day 28 after the second dose.

The clonotype comes from an adult in good health. The sample here was peripheral blood, taken on day 0 of AZD1222 vaccination. This sequence uses TRBV11-2 and TRBJ1-6; a confident D gene designation cannot be given. The CDR3 corresponds to CASSLDKSRSPLHF. The DNA reads as follows: TGTGCCAGCAGCTTAGACAAGTCTAGGTCACCCCTCCACTTT.